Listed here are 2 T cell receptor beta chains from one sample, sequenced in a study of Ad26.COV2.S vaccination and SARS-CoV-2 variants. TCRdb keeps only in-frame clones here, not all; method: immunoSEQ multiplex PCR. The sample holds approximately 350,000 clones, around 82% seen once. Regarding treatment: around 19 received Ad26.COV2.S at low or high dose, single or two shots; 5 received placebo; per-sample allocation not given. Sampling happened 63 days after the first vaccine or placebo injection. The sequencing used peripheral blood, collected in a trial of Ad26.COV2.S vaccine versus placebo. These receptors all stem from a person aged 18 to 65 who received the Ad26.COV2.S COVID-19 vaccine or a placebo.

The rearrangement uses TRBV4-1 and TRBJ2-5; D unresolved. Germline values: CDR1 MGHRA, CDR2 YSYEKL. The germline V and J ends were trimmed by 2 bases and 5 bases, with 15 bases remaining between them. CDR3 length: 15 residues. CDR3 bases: TGCGCCAGCAGCCAACCCTTCGCTAGTAAGGAGACCCAGTACTTC. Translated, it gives CASSQPFASKETQYF.

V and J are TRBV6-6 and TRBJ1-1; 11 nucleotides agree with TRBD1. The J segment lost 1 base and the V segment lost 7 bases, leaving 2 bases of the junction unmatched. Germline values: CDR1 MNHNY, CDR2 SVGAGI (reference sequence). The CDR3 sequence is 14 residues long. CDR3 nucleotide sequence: TGTGCCAGCACCGGACAGGGGGCGAACACTGAAGCTTTCTTT. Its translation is CASTGQGANTEAFF.